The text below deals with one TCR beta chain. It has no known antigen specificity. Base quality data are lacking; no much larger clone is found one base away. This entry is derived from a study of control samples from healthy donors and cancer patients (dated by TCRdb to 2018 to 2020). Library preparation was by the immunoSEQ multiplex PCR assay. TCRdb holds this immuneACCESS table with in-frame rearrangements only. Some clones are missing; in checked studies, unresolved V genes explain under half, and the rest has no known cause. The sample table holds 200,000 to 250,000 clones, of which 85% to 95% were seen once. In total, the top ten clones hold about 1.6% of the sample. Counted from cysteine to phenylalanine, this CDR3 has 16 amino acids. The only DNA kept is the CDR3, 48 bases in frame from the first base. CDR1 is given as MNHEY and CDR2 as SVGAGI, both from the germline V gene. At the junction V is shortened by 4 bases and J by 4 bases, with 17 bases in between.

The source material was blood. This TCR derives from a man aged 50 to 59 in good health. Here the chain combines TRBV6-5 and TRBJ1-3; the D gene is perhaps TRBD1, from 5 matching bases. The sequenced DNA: TGTGCCAGCAGTTTCACGACAGCCGAGATCGGAAACACCATATATTTT. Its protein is CASSFTTAEIGNTIYF.